This T cell receptor beta chain was captured in a study of CD8+CD57+ T cells in acquired aplastic anemia. Turning to the study itself: CD4+ and CD8+ cells, once sorted, gave DNA averaging approximately 3 ug.

This CDR3 contains 14 residues. The ends lost 3 bases at V and 6 bases at J; junction bases unmatched: 5. Germline-derived CDR1 and CDR2 are MGHDK and SYGVNS. The sample holds a few counts of this clonotype. Profiling that covered TCR beta VDJ and CDR3 relied on genomic DNA as its template. MiXCR, run by TCRdb on the reads, gives a single entry per CDR3 protein. The sample lists about 35,000 distinct CDR3 sequences, 65% to 80% occurring once. The chain joins TRBV25-1 to TRBJ2-7; 10 bases are a match to TRBD2. The source is a human donor in good health, serving as a control. Sample: sorted CD4+, CD8+, or CD8+CD57+ T cells (not recorded which) from PBMCs. The CDR3 reads CASSDALAGAEQYF. CDR3 in DNA: TGTGCCAGCAGTGATGCCCTAGCGGGAGCCGAGCAGTACTTC.